The rows below give T cell receptor beta chains drawn from one sample of a study of type 1 regulatory T cells. A single record per CDR3 protein comes from TCRdb applying MiXCR to the reads. The table shows about 100,000 distinct CDR3 sequences, with roughly 31% occurring only once. The sequenced sample was CD4+ T cells, either the whole sample or a sorted fraction (not recorded which). These receptors were obtained from a human donor in good health. The CDR3 runs from the conserved cysteine through the conserved F or W. The D gene is left open where the match is weak. Size is stated for part of the rows, as once, few or many counts, or as a class when the clone is expanded.

j_call | v_call | d_call | clone_size | cdr3_aa | cdr3_nt
TRBJ2-7 | TRBV20-1 | TRBD2 | - | CSAPSAEREGSYEQYF | TGCAGTGCCCCCTCGGCGGAGCGGGAGGGATCCTACGAGCAGTACTTC
TRBJ2-7 | TRBV20-1 | - | - | CSAREPGLSYEQYF | TGCAGTGCTAGGGAGCCGGGACTCTCCTACGAGCAGTACTTC
TRBJ2-1 | TRBV5-5 | TRBD2 | - | CASRRTSGGYNEQFF | TGTGCCAGCAGGAGGACTAGCGGGGGCTACAATGAGCAGTTCTTC
TRBJ2-7 | TRBV20-1 | TRBD1 | - | CSAKPDRAGLYEQYF | TGCAGTGCAAAGCCGGACAGGGCGGGTCTCTACGAGCAGTACTTC
TRBJ1-2 | TRBV12-3/TRBV12-4 | TRBD1 | many | CASSPSDRLSGYTF | TGTGCCAGCAGTCCATCGGACAGGCTAAGCGGCTACACCTTC
TRBJ2-1 | TRBV29-1 | - | - | CSVGSGVDEQFF | TGCAGCGTTGGTTCAGGTGTGGATGAGCAGTTCTTC
TRBJ1-5 | TRBV20-1 | - | few | CSAWGGSNQPQHF | TGCAGTGCTTGGGGGGGGAGCAATCAGCCCCAGCATTTT
TRBJ1-2 | TRBV19 | TRBD1 | - | CASSTYDRVSNYGYTF | TGTGCCAGTAGTACTTACGACAGGGTCTCTAACTATGGCTACACCTTC
TRBJ2-3 | TRBV3-1 | - | - | CASSLGTTDTQYF | TGTGCCAGCAGCCTTGGGACCACAGATACGCAGTATTTT
TRBJ2-2 | TRBV11-2 | - | - | CASSPISGFLTGELFF | TGTGCCAGCAGCCCCATCTCAGGGTTTTTAACCGGGGAGCTGTTTTTT
TRBJ2-1 | TRBV20-1 | - | few | CSASPPTGHNEQFF | TGCAGTGCGAGTCCCCCCACAGGGCACAATGAGCAGTTCTTC
TRBJ2-1 | TRBV18 | TRBD2 | - | CASQGQRENNEQFF | TGTGCCAGCCAGGGGCAGCGGGAGAACAATGAGCAGTTCTTC
TRBJ2-2 | TRBV7-8 | TRBD2 | many | CASSRGWPSGSRDTGELFF | TGTGCCAGCAGCCGCGGATGGCCTAGCGGGAGTAGGGACACCGGGGAGCTGTTTTTT
TRBJ1-4 | TRBV5-1 | - | few | CASSLDRANEKLFF | TGCGCCAGCAGCTTGGACAGGGCCAATGAAAAACTGTTTTTT
TRBJ1-5 | TRBV2 | - | - | CASSEARSNQPQHF | TGTGCCAGCAGTGAAGCACGGAGCAATCAGCCCCAGCATTTT
TRBJ1-4 | TRBV29-1 | - | few | CSVVREGEKLFF | TGCAGCGTTGTCAGGGAGGGTGAAAAACTGTTTTTT
TRBJ2-7 | TRBV20-1 | - | few | CSASSGVSYEQYF | TGCAGTGCTAGTTCGGGGGTCTCCTACGAGCAGTACTTC
TRBJ2-1 | TRBV19 | TRBD2 | - | CASSIGQTSGRNEQFF | TGTGCCAGTAGTATTGGCCAAACTAGCGGGAGGAATGAGCAGTTCTTC
TRBJ2-7 | TRBV5-1 | - | few | CASSLGSRDGSYEQYF | TGCGCCAGCAGCTTGGGTTCCCGGGACGGCTCCTACGAGCAGTACTTC
TRBJ1-1 | TRBV11-2 | - | few | CASSFNDMNTEAFF | TGTGCCAGCAGCTTTAATGACATGAACACTGAAGCTTTCTTT
TRBJ2-3 | TRBV5-1 | TRBD2 | few | CASRLTSGSGTDTQYF | TGCGCCAGCAGATTGACTAGCGGGAGTGGGACAGATACGCAGTATTTT
TRBJ2-7 | TRBV12-3/TRBV12-4 | - | few | CASSSRTEQYF | TGTGCCAGCAGTTCAAGAACCGAGCAGTACTTC
TRBJ1-1 | TRBV20-1 | - | - | CSARGRQPNTEAFF | TGCAGTGCTAGAGGGAGACAGCCGAACACTGAAGCTTTCTTT
TRBJ1-1 | TRBV5-1 | - | - | CASSTTGTEAFF | TGCGCCAGCAGCACCACGGGCACTGAAGCTTTCTTT
TRBJ1-2 | TRBV6-5 | TRBD1 | - | CASRSGQEYGYTF | TGTGCCAGCAGATCAGGACAGGAGTATGGCTACACCTTC
TRBJ2-7 | TRBV28 | - | few | CASSSGHKHEQYF | TGTGCCAGCAGTTCGGGACACAAACACGAGCAGTACTTC
TRBJ1-2 | TRBV5-1 | - | - | CASSLADTSGYTF | TGCGCCAGCAGCTTGGCGGATACTAGTGGCTACACCTTC
TRBJ2-2 | TRBV10-1 | - | - | CASSEGVMGGELFF | TGCGCCAGCAGTGAGGGGGTAATGGGCGGGGAGCTGTTTTTT
TRBJ2-7 | TRBV7-2 | TRBD2 | - | CASSLGLALSYEQYF | TGTGCCAGCAGCTTAGGACTAGCGCTGAGCTACGAGCAGTACTTC
TRBJ2-7 | TRBV7-2 | - | once | CASSQLMWGSGYEQYF | TGTGCCAGCAGCCAACTCATGTGGGGGAGCGGGTACGAGCAGTACTTC
TRBJ2-1 | TRBV12-3/TRBV12-4 | TRBD2 | few | CASTPYGQALAGGRDEQFF | TGTGCCAGCACCCCCTATGGACAGGCGCTAGCGGGAGGGCGCGATGAGCAGTTCTTC
TRBJ2-3 | TRBV29-1 | TRBD2 | - | CSVGHGRVTDTQYF | TGCAGCGTTGGGCACGGGAGGGTCACAGATACGCAGTATTTT
TRBJ2-7 | TRBV28 | TRBD2 | few | CASSFPIKLAPSSYEQYF | TGTGCCAGCAGTTTCCCGATCAAACTAGCGCCGAGCTCCTACGAGCAGTACTTC
TRBJ2-1 | TRBV9 | - | - | CASSVIADSYNEQFF | TGTGCCAGCAGCGTAATAGCGGACTCCTACAATGAGCAGTTCTTC
TRBJ2-1 | TRBV20-1 | - | - | CSARDGREQFF | TGCAGTGCTAGAGATGGGCGGGAGCAGTTCTTC
TRBJ2-3 | TRBV11-2 | - | - | CASSLEVEAQYF | TGTGCCAGCAGCTTAGAGGTTGAAGCGCAGTATTTT
TRBJ2-3 | TRBV7-3 | - | few | CASSRTSTDTQYF | TGTGCCAGCAGCAGAACGAGCACAGATACGCAGTATTTT
TRBJ1-5 | TRBV12-3/TRBV12-4 | - | - | CASSLSQPQHF | TGTGCCAGCAGTTTAAGTCAGCCCCAGCATTTT
TRBJ2-1 | TRBV5-1 | - | once | CASSLVGRGTYNEQFF | TGCGCCAGCAGCTTGGTTGGCAGGGGAACCTACAATGAGCAGTTCTTC
TRBJ2-7 | TRBV29-1 | TRBD2 | - | CSVGTSGGFYEQYF | TGCAGCGTTGGGACTAGCGGGGGGTTCTACGAGCAGTACTTC
TRBJ1-2 | TRBV7-9 | - | - | CASSLARPADGYTF | TGTGCCAGCAGCTTAGCGCGGCCGGCGGATGGCTACACCTTC
TRBJ1-1 | TRBV7-9 | TRBD1 | few | CASSNGQGEAFF | TGTGCCAGCAGCAATGGACAGGGCGAGGCTTTCTTT
TRBJ2-1 | TRBV5-5 | TRBD1 | - | CASSPTGVMRNEQFF | TGTGCCAGCAGCCCAACAGGGGTGATGAGGAATGAGCAGTTCTTC
TRBJ2-1 | TRBV11-2 | TRBD2 | - | CASSLLTSGAYNEQFF | TGTGCCAGCAGCTTATTAACTAGCGGGGCCTACAATGAGCAGTTCTTC